The rows below give T cell receptor beta chains drawn from one sample of a study of T-cell reconstitution after alpha-beta-depleted transplantation in children. TCRdb reanalysed the PCR reads using MiXCR and keeps one entry per CDR3 protein. The table records fewer than 550,000 distinct CDR3 sequences, roughly a tenth of them present only once. Sequencing used PBMCs from the stem cell graft donor, obtained from the stem cell graft. The receptor set was obtained from a human donor who donated a stem cell graft to a child with acute myeloid leukemia. CDR3s include the opening cysteine and the closing phenylalanine or tryptophan. Each record gives: D gene, clone size, J gene, V gene, CDR3 protein, CDR3 DNA. The D gene is left open where the match is weak. The size of a clone is reported for some rows only, either as once, few or many, or as a class for expanded clones.

TRBD2 | few | TRBJ2-3 | TRBV12-3/TRBV12-4 | CASSLREGSGDTQYF | TGTGCCAGCAGCCTGCGGGAGGGGTCCGGAGATACGCAGTATTTT
- | few | TRBJ2-1 | TRBV6-2/TRBV6-3 | CASSYFGAYNEQFF | TGTGCCAGCAGTTACTTCGGAGCATACAATGAGCAGTTCTTC
- | - | TRBJ1-2 | TRBV7-9 | CASNRDSNYGYTF | TGTGCCAGCAACAGGGACTCGAACTATGGCTACACCTTC
- | many | TRBJ2-2 | TRBV28 | CASSLVAGLGTGELFF | TGTGCCAGCAGTTTGGTGGCGGGTCTAGGGACCGGGGAGCTGTTTTTT
- | - | TRBJ2-2 | TRBV20-1 | CSAREGRSTGELFF | TGCAGTGCTAGAGAAGGACGGTCCACCGGGGAGCTGTTTTTT
- | many | TRBJ2-5 | TRBV20-1 | CSASILGSQETQYF | TGCAGTGCTAGCATCCTGGGGTCCCAAGAGACCCAGTACTTC
- | - | TRBJ2-2 | TRBV6-5 | CASSYSTAGVAGELFF | TGTGCCAGCAGTTACTCGACAGCGGGCGTAGCCGGGGAGCTGTTTTTT
TRBD1 | - | TRBJ1-5 | TRBV6-5 | CASTWTGDAKPQHF | TGTGCCAGCACCTGGACAGGGGACGCAAAGCCCCAGCATTTT
- | few | TRBJ1-6 | TRBV5-8 | CASTSWGRVSSPLHF | TGTGCCAGCACCTCTTGGGGCAGGGTTAGTTCACCCCTCCACTTT
- | many | TRBJ2-5 | TRBV7-8 | CASSSYQETQYF | TGTGCCAGCAGCTCCTACCAAGAGACCCAGTACTTC
TRBD2 | - | TRBJ2-1 | TRBV5-1 | CASSAGTSGRYEQFF | TGCGCCAGCAGCGCCGGGACTAGCGGGAGGTATGAGCAGTTCTTC
- | once | TRBJ2-7 | TRBV10-3 | CAVLLNSYEQYF | TGTGCCGTACTACTGAACTCCTACGAGCAGTACTTC
TRBD1 | few | TRBJ1-2 | TRBV4-3 | CASSQARGEAGYGYTF | TGCGCCAGCAGCCAAGCCAGGGGGGAAGCTGGATATGGCTACACCTTC
- | few | TRBJ2-5 | TRBV7-8 | CASSSTDWTQYF | TGTGCCAGCAGCTCAACTGACTGGACCCAGTACTTC
- | few | TRBJ2-1 | TRBV6-5 | CASSYSGLGGIYNEQFF | TGTGCCAGCAGTTACTCTGGTCTAGGAGGGATCTACAATGAGCAGTTCTTC
TRBD2 | few | TRBJ2-7 | TRBV11-2 | CAVGGENLAGTSSYEQYF | TGTGCCGTCGGCGGGGAGAACCTAGCGGGGACCAGCTCCTACGAGCAGTACTTC
- | many | TRBJ2-2 | TRBV30 | CAWRKKDRNTGELFF | TGTGCCTGGAGGAAAAAAGACAGGAACACCGGGGAGCTGTTTTTT
TRBD1 | few | TRBJ2-2 | TRBV12-3/TRBV12-4 | CASRLGDRVNTGELFF | TGTGCCAGCAGGCTTGGGGACAGGGTGAACACCGGGGAGCTGTTTTTT
- | few | TRBJ1-6 | TRBV7-2 | CASSLGDRRYNSPLHF | TGTGCCAGCAGCTTAGGTGACAGGAGATATAATTCACCCCTCCACTTT
- | many | TRBJ1-1 | TRBV6-5 | CASSYSDANTEAFF | TGTGCCAGCAGTTACTCGGACGCCAACACTGAAGCTTTCTTT
- | many | TRBJ1-4 | TRBV10-3 | CAISESPDLNEKLFF | TGTGCCATCAGTGAGTCGCCGGACCTAAATGAAAAACTGTTTTTT
- | few | TRBJ1-5 | TRBV5-5 | CASSLFVGQPQHF | TGTGCCAGCAGCTTGTTCGTCGGTCAGCCCCAGCATTTT
- | few | TRBJ1-4 | TRBV19 | CASSKRTDEKLFF | TGTGCCAGTAGTAAGAGGACGGATGAAAAACTGTTTTTT
TRBD2 | - | TRBJ2-1 | TRBV7-8 | CASSDWGLAGVYEQFF | TGTGCCAGCAGCGACTGGGGACTAGCGGGAGTTTATGAGCAGTTCTTC
- | - | TRBJ1-2 | TRBV29-1 | CSVAVGVYGYTF | TGCAGCGTTGCGGTGGGGGTCTATGGCTACACCTTC
- | - | TRBJ2-5 | TRBV12-3/TRBV12-4 | CASRQLATGAETQYF | TGTGCCAGCAGACAACTAGCGACAGGGGCAGAGACCCAGTACTTC
- | few | TRBJ2-1 | TRBV29-1 | CSVETALSNEQFF | TGCAGCGTTGAGACCGCTTTATCCAATGAGCAGTTCTTC
- | - | TRBJ1-5 | TRBV15 | CATSRQGQDLISSNQPQHF | TGTGCCACCAGCCGCCAGGGGCAGGACTTGATTTCGAGCAATCAGCCCCAGCATTTT
- | few | TRBJ2-7 | TRBV9 | CASSASATRNVEGYEQYF | TGTGCCAGCAGCGCATCCGCGACACGCAACGTAGAGGGCTACGAGCAGTACTTC
TRBD2 | many | TRBJ2-1 | TRBV12-3/TRBV12-4 | CASRLRAGGWNEQFF | TGTGCCAGCAGGCTTCGTGCGGGAGGTTGGAATGAGCAGTTCTTC
- | few | TRBJ2-7 | TRBV20-1 | CSAPRTDSYEQYF | TGCAGTGCGCCCCGGACGGACTCCTACGAGCAGTACTTC
TRBD1 | - | TRBJ2-6 | TRBV5-4 | CASSATGVGANVLTF | TGTGCCAGCAGCGCCACAGGGGTAGGGGCCAACGTCCTGACTTTC
- | - | TRBJ2-7 | TRBV29-1 | CSVEDTTLGIEQYF | TGCAGCGTTGAAGATACCACCCTTGGAATCGAGCAGTACTTC
- | few | TRBJ2-7 | TRBV12-3/TRBV12-4 | CASMVTNSYEQYF | TGTGCCAGCATGGTTACAAACTCCTACGAGCAGTACTTC
TRBD2 | few | TRBJ2-1 | TRBV5-6 | CASRFPSAGKYNEQFF | TGTGCCAGCAGGTTCCCCTCAGCGGGGAAATACAATGAGCAGTTCTTC
TRBD1 | - | TRBJ1-1 | TRBV3-1 | CASSQGQGRAFF | TGTGCCAGCAGCCAAGGACAGGGACGGGCTTTCTTT
TRBD2 | many | TRBJ2-5 | TRBV12-3/TRBV12-4 | CASSPKGLAGGEETQYF | TGTGCCAGCAGCCCCAAGGGACTAGCGGGAGGTGAAGAGACCCAGTACTTC
- | - | TRBJ1-2 | TRBV7-8 | CASSRRSINYGYTF | TGTGCCAGCAGCCGGCGGAGTATAAACTATGGCTACACCTTC
TRBD2 | - | TRBJ2-3 | TRBV20-1 | CSARTSVVPDTQYF | TGCAGTGCTAGGACTAGCGTGGTACCAGATACGCAGTATTTT
TRBD2 | - | TRBJ2-1 | TRBV29-1 | CSVPNLAGGPSEQFF | TGCAGCGTGCCCAATTTAGCGGGAGGGCCCAGTGAGCAGTTCTTC
- | - | TRBJ2-2 | TRBV19 | CASMRGLNTGELFF | TGTGCCAGTATGAGAGGGCTGAACACCGGGGAGCTGTTTTTT
TRBD1 | many | TRBJ2-7 | TRBV4-3 | CASSQGRTGTYEQYF | TGCGCCAGCAGCCAAGGAAGGACAGGAACCTACGAGCAGTACTTC
TRBD2 | few | TRBJ2-3 | TRBV20-1 | CSASWLAGGTDTQYF | TGCAGTGCTAGTTGGCTAGCGGGAGGCACAGATACGCAGTATTTT
- | - | TRBJ2-1 | TRBV5-1 | CASRPTGGVYNEQFF | TGCGCCAGCAGACCCACAGGGGGGGTGTACAATGAGCAGTTCTTC
- | few | TRBJ2-1 | TRBV5-1 | CASSLDRGGVEQFF | TGCGCCAGCAGCTTGGACAGGGGCGGGGTTGAGCAGTTCTTC